Listed below are T cell receptor beta chains from one sample, sequenced in a study of human T cells and chemical hapten exposure. TCRdb itself ran the RACE reads through MiXCR, one entry per CDR3 protein. Seen here are 150,000 to 200,000 distinct CDR3 sequences, approximately 30% observed once, and the top ten hold roughly 2.2%. Source: whole blood, taken in connection with sensitization to the hapten diphenylcyclopropenone (DPC). The origin of the receptors is a woman younger than 35 with alopecia areata. Some clones in this sample may be carry-over from other donors' samples. The CDR3 runs from the conserved cysteine through the conserved F or W. Each record gives: CDR3 protein, CDR3 DNA, D gene, J gene, clone size, V gene. D genes are given only for firm matches. Clone size, where shown, is once, few, many, or a class for clones that have expanded.

CDR3aa: CSARAGVRTGELFF
CDR3nt: TGCAGTGCTAGAGCGGGAGTGAGAACCGGGGAGCTGTTTTTT
d_gene: .
j_gene: TRBJ2-2
abundance: .
v_gene: TRBV20-1

CDR3aa: CAISESKGTGVNQPQHF
CDR3nt: TGTGCCATCAGTGAGTCGAAAGGGACAGGGGTCAATCAGCCCCAGCATTTT
d_gene: TRBD1
j_gene: TRBJ1-5
abundance: .
v_gene: TRBV10-3

CDR3aa: CASSLGDRGEQYF
CDR3nt: TGCGCCAGCAGCTTGGGGGACAGGGGCGAGCAGTACTTC
d_gene: TRBD1
j_gene: TRBJ2-7
abundance: .
v_gene: TRBV5-1

CDR3aa: CASSSQPGQLSTNEKLFF
CDR3nt: TGCGCCAGCAGCTCTCAACCGGGACAGCTTTCAACTAATGAAAAACTGTTTTTT
d_gene: TRBD1
j_gene: TRBJ1-4
abundance: .
v_gene: TRBV5-1

CDR3aa: CASSKPRENYEQYF
CDR3nt: TGTGCCAGCAGCAAACCCCGGGAAAACTACGAGCAGTACTTC
d_gene: .
j_gene: TRBJ2-7
abundance: few
v_gene: TRBV21-1

CDR3aa: CASNGDRGFIEAFF
CDR3nt: TGTGCCAGCAACGGGGACAGGGGATTTATTGAAGCTTTCTTT
d_gene: TRBD1
j_gene: TRBJ1-1
abundance: few
v_gene: TRBV12-3/TRBV12-4

CDR3aa: CANGAKLNEKLFF
CDR3nt: TGTGCCAATGGGGCAAAGCTTAATGAAAAACTGTTTTTT
d_gene: .
j_gene: TRBJ1-4
abundance: .
v_gene: TRBV30

CDR3aa: CASMGTHASSTEAFF
CDR3nt: TGTGCCAGCATGGGCACACATGCCTCAAGCACTGAAGCTTTCTTT
d_gene: .
j_gene: TRBJ1-1
abundance: .
v_gene: TRBV28

CDR3aa: CASWYSSGGSYNEQFF
CDR3nt: TGTGCCAGCTGGTATAGTAGCGGGGGGTCCTACAATGAGCAGTTCTTC
d_gene: TRBD2
j_gene: TRBJ2-1
abundance: .
v_gene: TRBV12-3/TRBV12-4

CDR3aa: CASSQASRVGGELFF
CDR3nt: TGCGCCAGCAGCCAAGCTTCCCGGGTGGGCGGGGAGCTGTTTTTT
d_gene: .
j_gene: TRBJ2-2
abundance: .
v_gene: TRBV4-3

CDR3aa: CSVEDPAGGHYNEQFF
CDR3nt: TGCAGCGTTGAAGATCCCGCGGGGGGGCACTACAATGAGCAGTTCTTC
d_gene: TRBD2
j_gene: TRBJ2-1
abundance: .
v_gene: TRBV29-1

CDR3aa: CASSYPRTDTQYF
CDR3nt: TGTGCCAGCAGTTATCCAAGAACAGATACGCAGTATTTT
d_gene: .
j_gene: TRBJ2-3
abundance: once
v_gene: TRBV27

CDR3aa: CATLAGASYNEQFF
CDR3nt: TGTGCCACACTAGCGGGGGCTTCCTACAATGAGCAGTTCTTC
d_gene: TRBD2
j_gene: TRBJ2-1
abundance: .
v_gene: TRBV28

CDR3aa: CASSELGLAGSYEQYF
CDR3nt: TGTGCCAGCAGTGAACTCGGACTAGCGGGATCGTACGAGCAGTACTTC
d_gene: TRBD2
j_gene: TRBJ2-7
abundance: .
v_gene: TRBV25-1

CDR3aa: CSVGTGVNIQYF
CDR3nt: TGCAGCGTTGGGACAGGGGTGAACATTCAGTACTTC
d_gene: TRBD1
j_gene: TRBJ2-4
abundance: few
v_gene: TRBV29-1

CDR3aa: CAWKAAYGYTF
CDR3nt: TGTGCCTGGAAGGCAGCCTATGGCTACACCTTC
d_gene: .
j_gene: TRBJ1-2
abundance: .
v_gene: TRBV30

CDR3aa: CASRLGLEREQYF
CDR3nt: TGTGCCAGTAGACTAGGACTAGAACGCGAGCAGTACTTC
d_gene: TRBD2
j_gene: TRBJ2-7
abundance: .
v_gene: TRBV16

CDR3aa: CASQLAGTTNTGELFF
CDR3nt: TGTGCCAGCCAGCTAGCCGGGACTACGAACACCGGGGAGCTGTTTTTT
d_gene: TRBD2
j_gene: TRBJ2-2
abundance: .
v_gene: TRBV18

CDR3aa: CSAVVRGTPYEQYF
CDR3nt: TGCAGCGCAGTGGTGCGGGGGACTCCCTACGAGCAGTACTTC
d_gene: TRBD2
j_gene: TRBJ2-7
abundance: few
v_gene: TRBV29-1

CDR3aa: CATSRDLGANVLTF
CDR3nt: TGTGCCACCAGCAGAGATCTTGGGGCCAACGTCCTGACTTTC
d_gene: .
j_gene: TRBJ2-6
abundance: few
v_gene: TRBV15

CDR3aa: CASSLADTNTEAFF
CDR3nt: TGTGCCAGCAGCTTGGCAGACACGAACACTGAAGCTTTCTTT
d_gene: .
j_gene: TRBJ1-1
abundance: few
v_gene: TRBV7-9

CDR3aa: CASSLSGRGYTF
CDR3nt: TGTGCCAGCAGTTTATCGGGGCGTGGCTACACCTTC
d_gene: .
j_gene: TRBJ1-2
abundance: few
v_gene: TRBV27

CDR3aa: CATSDPGTETQYF
CDR3nt: TGTGCCACCAGTGATCCAGGGACAGAGACCCAGTACTTC
d_gene: .
j_gene: TRBJ2-5
abundance: .
v_gene: TRBV24-1

CDR3aa: CSVQAGRLNTEAFF
CDR3nt: TGCAGCGTGCAGGCAGGACGGTTGAACACTGAAGCTTTCTTT
d_gene: .
j_gene: TRBJ1-1
abundance: .
v_gene: TRBV29-1

CDR3aa: CATSKGQGSGELFF
CDR3nt: TGTGCCACCAGCAAGGGACAGGGTTCCGGGGAGCTGTTTTTT
d_gene: TRBD1
j_gene: TRBJ2-2
abundance: few
v_gene: TRBV15

CDR3aa: CSAREGHEAFF
CDR3nt: TGCAGTGCTAGAGAGGGACATGAAGCTTTCTTT
d_gene: .
j_gene: TRBJ1-1
abundance: .
v_gene: TRBV20-1

CDR3aa: CASSFGDWINEQFF
CDR3nt: TGTGCCAGCAGTTTTGGGGACTGGATCAATGAGCAGTTCTTC
d_gene: .
j_gene: TRBJ2-1
abundance: .
v_gene: TRBV27

CDR3aa: CASSPGGPGETQYF
CDR3nt: TGTGCCAGCAGCCCGGGTGGACCCGGGGAGACCCAGTACTTC
d_gene: .
j_gene: TRBJ2-5
abundance: .
v_gene: TRBV7-2